Below are 27 T cell receptor beta chains sequenced from a single sample in a study of shared clonotypes between healthy human individuals. Assay used: immunoSEQ multiplex PCR; TCRdb lists only in-frame clones, some missing. The sample contains nearly 1,000,000 clones, approximately 80% of which appear only once. The sample consisted of memory CD4+ T cells sorted from blood. Subset of the sample: CD45RA-negative fraction. These receptors were collected from a man younger than 35 in good health.

Points on this clone: The junction shows a germline mismatch at one end, possibly a read error. The chain combines TRBV7-2 with TRBJ2-7; 13 positions match TRBD2. The germline gives CDR1 SGHTA, CDR2 FQGNSA. The CDR3 covers 15 residues. In nucleotides, the CDR3 is TGTGCCAGCAGCTTAGTCGTCGGGACTAGCGGGATTCCGTTCTTC. It encodes CASSLVVGTSGIPFF.

V gene TRBV2 combines with J gene TRBJ1-1, with D possibly being TRBD1 (5 bases). V lost 5 bases, J lost 7 bases, and 11 bases lay in between. The germline gives CDR1 SNHLY, CDR2 FYNNEI. The CDR3 is 12 amino acids. CDR3 amino acids: CASSLDKFEAFF. The CDR3 DNA is TGTGCCAGCAGTCTGGACAAGTTTGAAGCTTTCTTT.

This chain connects TRBV27 to TRBJ2-4, with D unclear. The germline gives CDR1 MNHEY, CDR2 SMNVEV (reference sequence). This CDR3 has 13 residues. V lost 4 bases and J lost 1, with 5 bases in between. The CDR3 region is CASSYSAKNIQYF. For the CDR3, the DNA is TGTGCCAGCAGTTATAGCGCCAAAAACATTCAGTACTTC.

This chain joins TRBV6-5 and TRBJ2-2; possible D gene TRBD1, 5 bases. Trimming removed 8 bases from V and 6 bases from J, with 10 bases in between. The germline gives CDR1 MNHEY, CDR2 SVGAGI. The CDR3 spans 12 residues. CDR3 in DNA: TGTGCCAGCCAGGGCGGCGCCGGGGAGCTGTTTTTT. Protein product: CASQGGAGELFF.

V is TRBV15 and J is TRBJ2-3; possible D gene TRBD1, 7 bases. Germline loops: CDR1 LNHNV, CDR2 YYDKDF (reference sequence). This CDR3 comprises 16 residues. V lost 5 bases and J 1 base, leaving 16 bases between the germline ends. CDR3 loop: CATSGRQGGGTDTQYF. The CDR3 DNA reads TGTGCCACCAGCGGAAGACAGGGAGGCGGCACAGATACGCAGTATTTT.

This clone came up once. The CDR3 here is CAWSGGQLGSGNTIYF. The CDR3 nucleotides are TGTGCCTGGAGTGGGGGACAGCTCGGCTCTGGAAACACCATATATTTT. The chain is built from TRBV30 and TRBJ1-3, with 7 bases identical to TRBD1. The CDR3 spans 16 residues. Germline lookup yields CDR1 GTSNPN and CDR2 SVGIG (reference sequence). The V segment lost 1 base and the J segment 0 bases; nucleotides outside the gene matches: 6.

The chain employs TRBV5-1 and TRBJ1-2, with 10 bases fitting TRBD1. Germline-derived CDR1 and CDR2 are SGHRS and YFSETQ. There are 16 residues in the CDR3. Trimming removed 4 bases from V and 3 bases from J; junction bases left unmatched: 9. CDR3 nucleotides: TGCGCCAGCAGCGGCGGTTGGGACAGGGGAGACTATGGCTACACCTTC. It specifies CASSGGWDRGDYGYTF.

V usage is TRBV25-1 and J usage is TRBJ2-4; maybe TRBD2 (6 bases). Trimming pared 3 bases from V and 5 bases from J, leaving 11 bases between. The CDR3 extends over 14 amino acids. From germline, CDR1 is MGHDK and CDR2 SYGVNS. CDR3 amino acids: CASSDAGLENIQYF. The CDR3 nucleotides are TGTGCCAGCAGTGACGCGGGACTGGAAAACATTCAGTACTTC. Together with reference TRBV25-1 and TRBJ2-4, the CDR3 gives the full variable domain: EADIYQTPRYLVIGTGKKITLECSQTMGHDKMYWYQQDPGMELHLIHYSYGVNSTEKGDLSSESTVSRIRTEHFPLTLESARPSHTSQYLCASSDAGLENIQYFGAGTRLSVL.

J is TRBJ1-4 and V is TRBV6-5, with D perhaps TRBD1 (6 bases). CDR3 length: 15 residues. The germline V gene has CDR1 MNHEY and CDR2 SVGAGI. Trimming took 6 bases from V and 4 from J, leaving 15 bases between them. The CDR3 DNA follows: TGTGCCAGCAGACCCGACAGGACCCTTAATGAAAAACTGTTTTTT. This codes for CASRPDRTLNEKLFF.

J is TRBJ2-2 and V is TRBV18; the match to TRBD2 covers 11 bases. V dropped 3 bases and J dropped 6; count of bases not matched to a gene: 9. CDR3 length: 17 residues. Germline V gene sequence: CDR1 KGHSH, CDR2 LQKENI. This chain's CDR3 is CASSPLALLAGAGELFF. The CDR3 DNA reads TGTGCCAGCTCACCCCTAGCACTACTAGCGGGGGCCGGGGAGCTGTTTTTT.

J is TRBJ2-3 and V is TRBV19; maybe TRBD2 (5 bases). V was clipped by 6 bases and J by 1 base, with 8 bases between them. The CDR3 has 13 amino acids. Germline V gene sequence: CDR1 LNHDA, CDR2 SQIVND (reference sequence). CDR3 DNA: TGTGCCAGTAGATGGACTGGCACAGATACGCAGTATTTT. Amino acids: CASRWTGTDTQYF.

The chain links TRBV5-8 to TRBJ2-2; the D is unclear. Germline-derived CDR1 and CDR2 are SGHTS and YDEGEE. Trimming removed 1 base from V and 3 bases from J, with 7 bases in between. This CDR3 has 14 residues. The CDR3 DNA reads as TGTGCCAGCAGCTTGTATCGGGACACCGGGGAGCTGTTTTTT. Translated, it gives CASSLYRDTGELFF.

V gene TRBV14 combines with J gene TRBJ2-3; 8 nucleotides align to TRBD1. CDR3 length equals 15 residues. Germline-derived CDR1 and CDR2 are SGHDN and FVKESK. V gave up 2 bases and J gave up 5 bases; unmatched junction bases: 6. The CDR3 DNA reads TGTGCCAGCAGCCAACCGCAGGGGGCAGGAGATACGCAGTATTTT. It codes for CASSQPQGAGDTQYF. Full variable domain (rest looked up from reference TRBV14 and TRBJ2-3): EAGVTQFPSHSVIEKGQTVTLRCDPISGHDNLYWYRRVMGKEIKFLLHFVKESKQDESGMPNNRFLAERTGGTYSTLKVQPAELEDSGVYFCASSQPQGAGDTQYFGPGTRLTVL.

The chain combines TRBV6-1 with TRBJ1-2; 9 bases are a match to TRBD1. The V and J ends lost 8 bases and 4 bases, in that order; junction bases with no gene match: 8. Germline V gives CDR1 MNHNS, CDR2 SASEGT. There are 14 residues in the CDR3. CDR3 amino acids: CASLRTGEGYGYTF. The DNA of the CDR3 is TGTGCCAGCCTGAGGACAGGGGAAGGCTATGGCTACACCTTC.

The chain joins TRBV28 to TRBJ2-7; D is uncertain. V shed 5 bases and J shed 5 bases, with 10 bases lying between them. Germline-derived CDR1 and CDR2 are MDHEN and SYDVKM. This CDR3 is built from 12 residues. The CDR3 DNA is TGTGCCAGCAGTACCTTAAGGGACGAGCAGTACTTC. This encodes CASSTLRDEQYF.

The V call is TRBV2, the J call TRBJ1-4, with 8 positions matching TRBD1. There are 16 residues in the CDR3. CDR1 and CDR2 (germline): SNHLY, FYNNEI. V gave up 2 bases and J gave up 4 bases; unmatched junction bases: 6. The CDR3: CASSELGQGLNEKLFF. In DNA form, the CDR3 reads TGTGCCAGCAGTGAACTAGGACAGGGTCTTAATGAAAAACTGTTTTTT.

In regard to this clone: Other nucleotide sequences from this sample produce the same CDR3. The V call is TRBV30, the J call TRBJ1-1, with a possible D match to TRBD1 (5 bases). The CDR3 loop spans 12 amino acids. Between the trimmed V and J ends, which lost 0 bases and 8 bases, there was a span of 10 bases. Germline V CDR1 and CDR2: GTSNPN, SVGIG (reference sequence). The CDR3 nucleotides are TGTGCCTGGAGTGTCGAACGGACAGAAGCTTTCTTT. This codes for CAWSVERTEAFF.

The CDR3 sequence: CASTPDGYNGYTF. The CDR3 nucleotides read TGTGCCAGCACCCCGGACGGATACAATGGCTACACCTTC. The rearrangement uses TRBV6-5 and TRBJ1-2, with no clear D. The CDR3 sequence is 13 residues long. V lost 7 bases and J lost 6, with 15 bases in between. Germline lookup yields CDR1 MNHEY and CDR2 SVGAGI.

The chain is built from TRBV4-3 and TRBJ2-1; 7 bases match TRBD2. The ends lost 0 bases at V and 13 bases at J; junction bases unmatched: 12. The germline gives CDR1 LGHNA, CDR2 YSLEER. The CDR3 has 15 residues. CDR3 nucleotides: TGCGCCAGCAGCCAAGATCGGGAAGCGGGACTTACCCAGTTCTTC. Translated, it gives CASSQDREAGLTQFF.

The chain links TRBV28 to TRBJ2-5; 12 bases map to TRBD1. Losses at the gene ends were 5 bases for V and 3 bases for J; bases not matched to a gene: 7. This CDR3 has 16 amino acids. CDR1 and CDR2 (germline): MDHEN, SYDVKM. Here the CDR3 DNA reads TGTGCCAGCAGTGAGACCGGGACAGGGGGCAAAGAGACCCAGTACTTC. Translated: CASSETGTGGKETQYF.

For this clone: The sample has other DNA sequences that encode this CDR3 too. V is TRBV5-1 and J is TRBJ2-7; TRBD2 agrees at 11 bases. The trim removed 4 bases at V and 1 base at J, leaving 4 bases unmatched. Germline V gene sequence: CDR1 SGHRS, CDR2 YFSETQ. The CDR3 covers 15 residues. In nucleotides, the CDR3 is TGCGCCAGCAGCCCAGGACTAGCGGGTTCCTACGAGCAGTACTTC. Translating gives CASSPGLAGSYEQYF.

Comments on this clone: Other DNA sequences in the sample encode the same CDR3. This chain joins TRBV18 and TRBJ1-3; D may be TRBD1 (5 bases). The CDR3 spans 15 residues. Germline values: CDR1 KGHSH, CDR2 LQKENI. The V end lost 3 bases, the J end lost 1 base, and 10 bases lay between the germline ends. CDR3 DNA sequence: TGTGCCAGCTCACCGGGACTAAGTTCTGGAAACACCATATATTTT. Protein: CASSPGLSSGNTIYF.

This sequence joins TRBV5-1 and TRBJ2-5; D is ambiguous. This CDR3 has 14 amino acids. V lost 3 bases, J lost 2 bases, and 11 bases lay in between. Germline CDR1 SGHRS, CDR2 YFSETQ. Written as DNA, the CDR3 is TGCGCCAGCAGCTCACTGACGCGACAAGAGACCCAGTACTTC. This encodes CASSSLTRQETQYF.

The CDR3 reads CASSSQGAVNEKLFF. DNA for the CDR3: TGCGCCAGCAGCTCGCAGGGGGCAGTTAATGAAAAACTGTTTTTT. The rearrangement joins TRBV5-1 to TRBJ1-4, with 8 bases matching TRBD1. V lost 3 bases to trimming and J lost 4 bases; unmatched junction nucleotides: 5. The germline V gene has CDR1 SGHRS and CDR2 YFSETQ. CDR3 size: 15 residues.

The chain has TRBV5-1 and TRBJ2-5, with 8 nucleotides matching TRBD1. Germline lookup yields CDR1 SGHRS and CDR2 YFSETQ. V dropped 4 bases and J dropped 3; count of bases not matched to a gene: 5. The CDR3 has 14 residues. The CDR3 nucleotides are TGCGCCAGCAGCCTACGGACAGGGAAAGAGACCCAGTACTTC. Its translation is CASSLRTGKETQYF.

For this clone: Since no conserved phenylalanine or tryptophan closes the CDR3, a read error is the likely cause. This rearrangement joins TRBV7-9 to TRBJ1-6; D perhaps matches TRBD1 (5 bases). The germline V gene has CDR1 SEHNR and CDR2 FQNEAQ (reference sequence). This CDR3 is 14 amino acids long. V lost 2 bases and J 9 bases, leaving 11 bases between the germline ends. DNA for the CDR3: TGTGCCAGCAGCTTACAGGGAAGGACTTCACCCCTCCACTCT. This sequence encodes CASSLQGRTSPLHS.

This rearrangement joins TRBV4-2 to TRBJ2-2; a weak D match, TRBD2 (6 bases). CDR1 and CDR2 (germline): LGHNA, YNFKEQ. This CDR3 contains 15 residues. The germline V and J ends were trimmed by 3 bases and 5 bases, with 13 bases remaining between them. The DNA for the CDR3 is TGTGCCAGCAGCCAGGGAGGCGAGCTGACCGGGGAGCTGTTTTTT. Protein product: CASSQGGELTGELFF.